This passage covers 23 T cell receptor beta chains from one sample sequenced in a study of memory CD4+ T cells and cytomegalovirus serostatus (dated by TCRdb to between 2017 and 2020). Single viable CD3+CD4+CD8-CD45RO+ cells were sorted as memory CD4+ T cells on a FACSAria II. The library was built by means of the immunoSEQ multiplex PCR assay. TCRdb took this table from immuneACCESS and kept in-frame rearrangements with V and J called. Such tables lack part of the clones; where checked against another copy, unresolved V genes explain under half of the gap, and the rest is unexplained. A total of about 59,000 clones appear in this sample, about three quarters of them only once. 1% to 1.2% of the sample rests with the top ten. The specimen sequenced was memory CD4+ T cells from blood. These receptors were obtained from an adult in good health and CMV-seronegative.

The CDR3 nucleotides read TGTGCCTGGAGTGGGAGAGGGGATATTAACTATGGCTACACCTTC. It encodes CAWSGRGDINYGYTF. The rearrangement links TRBV30 to TRBJ1-2; the D gene is possibly TRBD1 (5 bases). Looked up from germline, CDR1 is GTSNPN and CDR2 is SVGIG (reference sequence). V lost 1 base and J lost 1, with 13 bases in between. This CDR3 spans 15 amino acids.

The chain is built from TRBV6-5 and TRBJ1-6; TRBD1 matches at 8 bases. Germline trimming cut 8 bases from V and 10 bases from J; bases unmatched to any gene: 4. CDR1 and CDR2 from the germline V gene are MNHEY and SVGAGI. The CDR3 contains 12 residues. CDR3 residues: CASGQGDSPLHF. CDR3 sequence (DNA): TGTGCCAGCGGACAGGGCGACTCACCCCTCCACTTT.

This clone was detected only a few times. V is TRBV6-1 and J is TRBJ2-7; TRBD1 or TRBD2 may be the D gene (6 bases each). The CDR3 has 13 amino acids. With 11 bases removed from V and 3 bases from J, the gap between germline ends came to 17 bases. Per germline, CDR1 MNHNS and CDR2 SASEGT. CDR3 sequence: CAASRGEIYEQYF. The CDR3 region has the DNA TGTGCCGCCTCAAGGGGGGAGATCTACGAGCAGTACTTC.

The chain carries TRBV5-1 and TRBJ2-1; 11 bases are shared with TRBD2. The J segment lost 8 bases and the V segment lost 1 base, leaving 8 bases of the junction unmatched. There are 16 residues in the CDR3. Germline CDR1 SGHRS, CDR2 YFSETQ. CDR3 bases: TGCGCCAGCAGCTTGAGACTAGCGGGATTACAGGATGAGCAGTTCTTC. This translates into CASSLRLAGLQDEQFF.

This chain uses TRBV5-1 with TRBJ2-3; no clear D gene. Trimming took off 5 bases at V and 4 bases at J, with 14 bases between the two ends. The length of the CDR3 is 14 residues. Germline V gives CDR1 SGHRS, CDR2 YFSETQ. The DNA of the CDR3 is TGCGCCAGCAGGGATGCCTCCGGGCCAGATACGCAGTATTTT. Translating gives CASRDASGPDTQYF.

CDR3 DNA sequence: TGTGCCAGCATCCTGGGGGGGGCTTCTCGAGGGGCTAACTATGGCTACACCTTC. Protein: CASILGGASRGANYGYTF. This sequence joins TRBV5-6 and TRBJ1-2, with D possibly being TRBD1 (6 bases). Germline V gene lookup returns CDR1 SGHDT and CDR2 YYEEEE. The CDR3 is made up of 18 amino acids. V shed 6 bases and J shed 0 bases, with 24 bases lying between them. Together with reference TRBV5-6 and TRBJ1-2, the CDR3 gives the full variable domain: DAGVTQSPTHLIKTRGQQVTLRCSPKSGHDTVSWYQQALGQGPQFIFQYYEEEERQRGNFPDRFSGHQFPNYSSELNVNALLLGDSALYLCASILGGASRGANYGYTFGSGTRLTVV.

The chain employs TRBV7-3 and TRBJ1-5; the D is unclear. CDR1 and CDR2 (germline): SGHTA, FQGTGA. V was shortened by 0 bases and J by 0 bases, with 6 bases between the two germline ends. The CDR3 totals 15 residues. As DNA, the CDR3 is TGTGCCAGCAGCTTAACCGGGGATAGCAATCAGCCCCAGCATTTT. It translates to CASSLTGDSNQPQHF.

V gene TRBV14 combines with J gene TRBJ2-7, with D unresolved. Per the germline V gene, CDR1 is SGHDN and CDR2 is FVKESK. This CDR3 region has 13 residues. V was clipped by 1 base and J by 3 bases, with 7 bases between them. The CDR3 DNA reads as TGTGCCAGCAGCCAAGTGTGGGGCTACGAGCAGTACTTC. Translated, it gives CASSQVWGYEQYF.

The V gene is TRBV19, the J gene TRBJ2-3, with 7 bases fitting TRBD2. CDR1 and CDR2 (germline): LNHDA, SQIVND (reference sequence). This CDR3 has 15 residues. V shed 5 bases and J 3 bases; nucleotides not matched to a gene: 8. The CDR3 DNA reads TGTGCCAGTAGTCGGCTAGCGGACCCGACAGATACGCAGTATTTT. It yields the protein CASSRLADPTDTQYF.

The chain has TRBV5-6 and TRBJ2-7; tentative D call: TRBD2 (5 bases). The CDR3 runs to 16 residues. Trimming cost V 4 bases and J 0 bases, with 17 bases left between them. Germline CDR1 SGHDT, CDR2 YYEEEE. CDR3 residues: CASSPSFGGISYEQYF. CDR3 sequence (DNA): TGTGCCAGCAGCCCCTCGTTTGGAGGTATCTCCTACGAGCAGTACTTC.

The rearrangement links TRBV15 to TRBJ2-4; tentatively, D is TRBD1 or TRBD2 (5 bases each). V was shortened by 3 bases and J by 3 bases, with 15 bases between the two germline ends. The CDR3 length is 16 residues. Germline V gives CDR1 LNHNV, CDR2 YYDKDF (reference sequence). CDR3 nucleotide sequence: TGTGCCACCAGCAGGCCTACGGGGCTCGGCAAAAACATTCAGTACTTC. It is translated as CATSRPTGLGKNIQYF.

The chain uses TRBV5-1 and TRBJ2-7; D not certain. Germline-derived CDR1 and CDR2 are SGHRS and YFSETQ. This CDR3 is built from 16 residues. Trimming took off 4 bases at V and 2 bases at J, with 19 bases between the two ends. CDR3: CASSPQDGRQPYEQYF. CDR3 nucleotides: TGCGCCAGCAGCCCCCAGGACGGACGCCAACCCTACGAGCAGTACTTC.

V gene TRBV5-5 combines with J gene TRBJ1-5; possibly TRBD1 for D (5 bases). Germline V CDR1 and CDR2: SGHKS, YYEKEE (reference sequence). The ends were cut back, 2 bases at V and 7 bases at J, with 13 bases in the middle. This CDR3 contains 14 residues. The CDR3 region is CASSLLGTGQPQHF. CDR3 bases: TGTGCCAGCAGCTTATTAGGGACCGGGCAGCCCCAGCATTTT.

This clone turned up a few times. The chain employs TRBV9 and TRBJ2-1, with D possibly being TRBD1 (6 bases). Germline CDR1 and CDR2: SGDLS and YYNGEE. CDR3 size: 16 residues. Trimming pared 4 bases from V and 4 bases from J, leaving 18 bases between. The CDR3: CASSSYPRDIYNEQFF. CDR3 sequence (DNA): TGTGCCAGCAGCTCATACCCGAGGGACATATACAATGAGCAGTTCTTC. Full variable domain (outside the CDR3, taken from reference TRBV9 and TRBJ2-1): DSGVTQTPKHLITATGQRVTLRCSPRSGDLSVYWYQQSLDQGLQFLIQYYNGEERAKGNILERFSAQQFPDLHSELNLSSLELGDSALYFCASSSYPRDIYNEQFFGPGTRLTVL.

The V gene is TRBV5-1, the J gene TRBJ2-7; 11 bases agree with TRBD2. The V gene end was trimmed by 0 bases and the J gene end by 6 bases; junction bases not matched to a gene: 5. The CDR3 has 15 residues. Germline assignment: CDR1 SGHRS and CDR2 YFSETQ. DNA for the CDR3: TGCGCCAGCAGCTTGGATCGGCTAGCGGGAGGCGAGCAGTACTTC. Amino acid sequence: CASSLDRLAGGEQYF.

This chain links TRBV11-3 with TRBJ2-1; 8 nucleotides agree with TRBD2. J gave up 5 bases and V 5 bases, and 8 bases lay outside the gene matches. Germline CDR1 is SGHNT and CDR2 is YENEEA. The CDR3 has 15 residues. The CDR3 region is CASSETSVRNNEQFF. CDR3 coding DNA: TGTGCCAGCAGCGAGACTAGCGTAAGAAACAATGAGCAGTTCTTC.

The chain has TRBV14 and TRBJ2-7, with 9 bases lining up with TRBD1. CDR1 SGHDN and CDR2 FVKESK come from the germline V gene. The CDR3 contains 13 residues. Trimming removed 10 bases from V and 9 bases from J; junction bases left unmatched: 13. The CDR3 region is CATTGAGTGRQYF. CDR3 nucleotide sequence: TGTGCCACCACGGGAGCCGGGACAGGGAGGCAGTACTTC.

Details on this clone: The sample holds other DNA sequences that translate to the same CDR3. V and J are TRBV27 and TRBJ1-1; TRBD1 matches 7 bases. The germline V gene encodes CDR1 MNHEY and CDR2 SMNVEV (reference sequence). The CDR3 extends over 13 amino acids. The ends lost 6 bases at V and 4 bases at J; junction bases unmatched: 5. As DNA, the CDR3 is TGTGCCAGCAGGCGACAGGGTGGCACTGAAGCTTTCTTT. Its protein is CASRRQGGTEAFF.

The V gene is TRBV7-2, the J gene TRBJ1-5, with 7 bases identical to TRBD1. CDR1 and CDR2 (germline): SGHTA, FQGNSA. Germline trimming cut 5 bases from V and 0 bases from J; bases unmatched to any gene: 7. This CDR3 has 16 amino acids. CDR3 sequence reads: CASSIPTGNSNQPQHF. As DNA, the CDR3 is TGTGCCAGCAGCATACCGACAGGGAATAGCAATCAGCCCCAGCATTTT.

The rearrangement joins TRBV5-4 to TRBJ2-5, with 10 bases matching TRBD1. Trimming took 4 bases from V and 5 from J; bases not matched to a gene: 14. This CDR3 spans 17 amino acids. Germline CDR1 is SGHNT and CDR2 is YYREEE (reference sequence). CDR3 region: CASSPGMGTGEVETQYF. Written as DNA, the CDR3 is TGTGCCAGCAGCCCCGGAATGGGGACAGGGGAGGTCGAGACCCAGTACTTC.

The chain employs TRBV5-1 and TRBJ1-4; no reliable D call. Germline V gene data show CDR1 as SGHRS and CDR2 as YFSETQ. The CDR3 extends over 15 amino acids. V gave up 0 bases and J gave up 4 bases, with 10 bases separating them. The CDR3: CASSLVGGNNEKLFF. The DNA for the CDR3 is TGCGCCAGCAGCTTGGTCGGAGGGAATAATGAAAAACTGTTTTTT.

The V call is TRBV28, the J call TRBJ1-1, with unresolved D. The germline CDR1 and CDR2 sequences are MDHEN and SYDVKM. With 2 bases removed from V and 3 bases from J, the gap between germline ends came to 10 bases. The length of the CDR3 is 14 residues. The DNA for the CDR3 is TGTGCCAGCAGTTTAATGGGCAGTTACACTGAAGCTTTCTTT. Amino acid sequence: CASSLMGSYTEAFF.

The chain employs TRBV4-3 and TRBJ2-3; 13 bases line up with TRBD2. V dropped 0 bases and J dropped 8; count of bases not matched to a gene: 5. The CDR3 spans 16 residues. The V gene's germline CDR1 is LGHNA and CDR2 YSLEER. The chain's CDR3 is CASSQDGLAGAGTQYF. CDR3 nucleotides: TGCGCCAGCAGCCAAGACGGACTAGCGGGAGCGGGTACGCAGTATTTT.